These T cell receptor beta chains were read from a single sample in a study of radiotherapy plus CTLA-4 blockade in lung cancer. Here immunoSEQ multiplex PCR was the method, and the copy in TCRdb shows in-frame clones only, minus some. The sample includes 65,000 to 90,000 clones, around 84% of them seen just once. Sequences were derived from peripheral blood, sampled from a patient treated with radiotherapy plus ipilimumab. Source of these receptors: a human donor with non-small cell lung cancer who had stable disease on radiotherapy plus ipilimumab. Each CDR3 is given with its conserved first and last residue. A D gene is named only where the DNA matches it firmly. Rows give clone size only sometimes, using once, few, many, or a class for an expanded clone.

v_gene: TRBV2; j_gene: TRBJ1-6; d_gene: NA; abundance: NA; CDR3aa: CASNGGYNSPLHF; CDR3nt: TGTGCCAGCAATGGGGGGTATAATTCACCCCTCCACTTT
v_gene: TRBV6-6; j_gene: TRBJ2-7; d_gene: NA; abundance: few; CDR3aa: CASSSRQGGSSEQYF; CDR3nt: TGTGCCAGCAGTTCGCGACAGGGAGGGTCTTCCGAGCAGTACTTC
v_gene: TRBV15; j_gene: TRBJ2-7; d_gene: TRBD2; abundance: NA; CDR3aa: CATSRDFSTSGKYEQYF; CDR3nt: TGTGCCACCAGCAGAGATTTCTCGACTAGCGGGAAGTACGAGCAGTACTTC
v_gene: TRBV18; j_gene: TRBJ1-5; d_gene: NA; abundance: NA; CDR3aa: CASSPAGFGNQPQHF; CDR3nt: TGTGCCAGCTCACCAGCTGGGTTTGGCAATCAGCCCCAGCATTTT
v_gene: TRBV6-1; j_gene: TRBJ2-2; d_gene: TRBD2; abundance: few; CDR3aa: CASRPGLANTGELFF; CDR3nt: TGTGCCAGCAGACCGGGACTAGCGAACACCGGGGAGCTGTTTTTT
v_gene: TRBV30; j_gene: TRBJ2-3; d_gene: NA; abundance: once; CDR3aa: CAWSVWASLADTQYF; CDR3nt: TGTGCCTGGAGTGTATGGGCTTCATTGGCAGATACGCAGTATTTT
v_gene: TRBV6-1; j_gene: TRBJ1-1; d_gene: NA; abundance: NA; CDR3aa: CASSEDRVRTEAFF; CDR3nt: TGTGCCAGCAGTGAAGACAGGGTAAGGACTGAAGCTTTCTTT
v_gene: TRBV9; j_gene: TRBJ2-7; d_gene: NA; abundance: NA; CDR3aa: CASSFTSSSYEQYF; CDR3nt: TGTGCCAGCAGCTTTACATCATCCTCCTACGAGCAGTACTTC
v_gene: TRBV7-2; j_gene: TRBJ2-7; d_gene: TRBD1; abundance: NA; CDR3aa: CASSLGGGTGVEQYF; CDR3nt: TGTGCCAGCAGCTTAGGTGGGGGGACAGGGGTCGAGCAGTACTTC
v_gene: TRBV9; j_gene: TRBJ2-7; d_gene: NA; abundance: NA; CDR3aa: CASSVADRGTYEQYF; CDR3nt: TGTGCCAGCAGCGTAGCGGATCGGGGAACCTACGAGCAGTACTTC
v_gene: TRBV2; j_gene: TRBJ1-5; d_gene: TRBD1; abundance: NA; CDR3aa: CASTGGLSQPQHF; CDR3nt: TGTGCCAGCACAGGGGGCCTCAGTCAGCCCCAGCATTTT
v_gene: TRBV7-3; j_gene: TRBJ1-6; d_gene: TRBD1; abundance: once; CDR3aa: CASSLGTANSPLHF; CDR3nt: TGTGCCAGCAGCTTAGGGACAGCTAATTCACCCCTCCACTTT
v_gene: TRBV7-9; j_gene: TRBJ2-5; d_gene: NA; abundance: NA; CDR3aa: CASSPLRARETQYF; CDR3nt: TGTGCCAGCAGCCCCCTCCGGGCGCGGGAGACCCAGTACTTC
v_gene: TRBV25-1; j_gene: TRBJ2-3; d_gene: NA; abundance: NA; CDR3aa: CASKADTQYF; CDR3nt: TGTGCCAGCAAGGCAGATACGCAGTATTTT
v_gene: TRBV18; j_gene: TRBJ1-6; d_gene: NA; abundance: NA; CDR3aa: CASSPGTNYNSPLHF; CDR3nt: TGTGCCAGCTCACCCGGGACCAATTATAATTCACCCCTCCACTTT
v_gene: TRBV6-1; j_gene: TRBJ1-1; d_gene: TRBD1; abundance: NA; CDR3aa: CASSVTGGTEAFF; CDR3nt: TGTGCCAGCAGCGTAACAGGGGGCACTGAAGCTTTCTTT
v_gene: TRBV9; j_gene: TRBJ1-1; d_gene: NA; abundance: few; CDR3aa: CASSVEARMNTEAFF; CDR3nt: TGTGCCAGCAGCGTAGAGGCCCGTATGAACACTGAAGCTTTCTTT
v_gene: TRBV28; j_gene: TRBJ1-2; d_gene: TRBD1; abundance: NA; CDR3aa: CASSFSGQGCTF; CDR3nt: TGTGCCAGCAGTTTTTCAGGACAGGGTTGCACCTTC
v_gene: TRBV6-5; j_gene: TRBJ1-5; d_gene: NA; abundance: NA; CDR3aa: CASKPQGSNQPQHF; CDR3nt: TGTGCCAGCAAGCCCCAGGGTAGCAATCAGCCCCAGCATTTT
v_gene: TRBV5-1; j_gene: TRBJ2-2; d_gene: NA; abundance: NA; CDR3aa: CASSFLGQWSGRTGELFF; CDR3nt: TGCGCCAGCAGCTTCCTCGGTCAGTGGTCGGGTCGCACCGGGGAGCTGTTTTTT
v_gene: TRBV20-1; j_gene: TRBJ2-5; d_gene: NA; abundance: NA; CDR3aa: CSASGETQYF; CDR3nt: TGCAGTGCTTCAGGAGAGACCCAGTACTTC
v_gene: TRBV6-4; j_gene: TRBJ2-1; d_gene: NA; abundance: NA; CDR3aa: CASSKPLESLLGNEQFF; CDR3nt: TGTGCCAGCAGTAAACCCCTTGAGTCCTTGCTGGGCAATGAGCAGTTCTTC
v_gene: TRBV19; j_gene: TRBJ2-5; d_gene: TRBD2; abundance: NA; CDR3aa: CASSIEGLAGASYQETQYF; CDR3nt: TGTGCCAGTAGTATCGAAGGTCTAGCGGGGGCCTCGTACCAAGAGACCCAGTACTTC
v_gene: TRBV7-3; j_gene: TRBJ2-2; d_gene: NA; abundance: NA; CDR3aa: CASSLTETGELFF; CDR3nt: TGTGCCAGCAGCTTAACAGAGACCGGGGAGCTGTTTTTT
v_gene: TRBV5-5; j_gene: TRBJ2-7; d_gene: TRBD1; abundance: once; CDR3aa: CASSVLGQALPEYF; CDR3nt: TGTGCCAGCAGCGTGCTGGGACAGGCCCTGCCAGAGTACTTC
v_gene: TRBV28; j_gene: TRBJ1-2; d_gene: NA; abundance: NA; CDR3aa: CASSLPPTGNPSIYGYTF; CDR3nt: TGTGCCAGCAGTTTACCGCCGACAGGTAACCCTTCCATCTATGGCTACACCTTC
v_gene: TRBV27; j_gene: TRBJ2-7; d_gene: NA; abundance: NA; CDR3aa: CASSLYPGTYEQYF; CDR3nt: TGTGCCAGCAGTTTATATCCGGGAACCTACGAGCAGTACTTC
v_gene: TRBV27; j_gene: TRBJ2-3; d_gene: TRBD2; abundance: NA; CDR3aa: CASSLRSGGDTQYF; CDR3nt: TGTGCCAGCAGTTTACGAAGCGGGGGAGATACGCAGTATTTT
v_gene: TRBV5-1; j_gene: TRBJ1-2; d_gene: NA; abundance: few; CDR3aa: CASSLRGDGDGYTF; CDR3nt: TGCGCCAGCAGCTTGAGGGGGGACGGGGATGGCTACACCTTC
v_gene: TRBV28; j_gene: TRBJ2-1; d_gene: NA; abundance: NA; CDR3aa: CASKGQSNEQFF; CDR3nt: TGTGCCAGCAAGGGGCAGAGCAATGAGCAGTTCTTC
v_gene: TRBV28; j_gene: TRBJ1-4; d_gene: NA; abundance: NA; CDR3aa: CATRTPITDKLFF; CDR3nt: TGTGCCACCCGGACCCCTATCACCGATAAACTGTTTTTT
v_gene: TRBV19; j_gene: TRBJ2-1; d_gene: TRBD1; abundance: NA; CDR3aa: CASSIRDRSDNEQFF; CDR3nt: TGTGCCAGTTCGATCCGGGACAGGTCTGACAATGAGCAGTTCTTC
v_gene: TRBV5-4; j_gene: TRBJ2-3; d_gene: TRBD2; abundance: NA; CDR3aa: CASREGTSLNTQYF; CDR3nt: TGTGCCAGCAGAGAAGGGACTAGTTTGAATACGCAGTATTTT
v_gene: TRBV4-1; j_gene: TRBJ2-3; d_gene: TRBD2; abundance: NA; CDR3aa: CASSQGASGAATDTQYF; CDR3nt: TGCGCCAGCAGCCAGGGGGCTAGCGGGGCCGCCACAGATACGCAGTATTTT
v_gene: TRBV30; j_gene: TRBJ2-5; d_gene: TRBD2; abundance: NA; CDR3aa: CAWMLRGGPETQYF; CDR3nt: TGTGCCTGGATGTTGCGGGGGGGCCCGGAGACCCAGTACTTC
v_gene: TRBV6-6; j_gene: TRBJ2-7; d_gene: NA; abundance: NA; CDR3aa: CASSYGAGRSYEQYF; CDR3nt: TGTGCCAGCAGTTACGGGGCAGGGAGGTCCTACGAGCAGTACTTC
v_gene: TRBV2; j_gene: TRBJ2-5; d_gene: NA; abundance: NA; CDR3aa: CASRKDRSGTQYF; CDR3nt: TGTGCCAGCAGGAAGGACCGCTCTGGGACCCAGTACTTC
v_gene: TRBV18; j_gene: TRBJ1-1; d_gene: NA; abundance: NA; CDR3aa: CASSPAMMENTEAFF; CDR3nt: TGTGCCAGCTCACCGGCAATGATGGAGAACACTGAAGCTTTCTTT
v_gene: TRBV7-2; j_gene: TRBJ2-5; d_gene: TRBD2; abundance: NA; CDR3aa: CASSPGLAGGQTQYF; CDR3nt: TGTGCCAGCAGCCCTGGACTAGCGGGGGGTCAGACCCAGTACTTC
v_gene: TRBV5-4; j_gene: TRBJ2-5; d_gene: TRBD2; abundance: NA; CDR3aa: CASSLASRTSGETQYF; CDR3nt: TGTGCCAGCAGCTTGGCCAGTAGAACTAGCGGGGAGACCCAGTACTTC
v_gene: TRBV5-1; j_gene: TRBJ2-7; d_gene: NA; abundance: NA; CDR3aa: CASSNRQRPPYEQYF; CDR3nt: TGCGCCAGCAGCAACCGACAGAGGCCGCCCTACGAGCAGTACTTC
v_gene: TRBV6-5; j_gene: TRBJ1-6; d_gene: TRBD1; abundance: once; CDR3aa: CASSQTGYNSPLHF; CDR3nt: TGTGCCAGCAGTCAGACAGGGTATAATTCACCCCTCCACTTT
v_gene: TRBV27; j_gene: TRBJ2-5; d_gene: NA; abundance: NA; CDR3aa: CASSLGWRREGYGQGQETQYF; CDR3nt: TGTGCCAGCAGTTTAGGTTGGAGGAGAGAGGGTTACGGTCAGGGGCAAGAGACCCAGTACTTC
v_gene: TRBV30; j_gene: TRBJ1-1; d_gene: NA; abundance: NA; CDR3aa: CAWSVGGLETEAFF; CDR3nt: TGTGCCTGGAGTGTAGGGGGTTTGGAAACTGAAGCTTTCTTT